This TCR beta chain was identified during a study of PD-L1 blockade in urothelial cancer. The overall study: The study started patients on atezolizumab around 2014, giving 1,200 mg intravenously every 3 weeks. Blood samples had a median of approximately 140,000 T cells, 75,000 to 90,000 unique TCRs, and clonality 0.08 to 0.09.

This CDR3 is built from 14 residues. Germline V gene lookup returns CDR1 SGHRS and CDR2 YFSETQ. V was clipped by 0 bases and J by 8 bases, with 9 bases between them. Spiked synthetic TCR analogs estimated absolute template abundance per PCR. Clones were read by immunoSEQ multiplex PCR, and TCRdb kept only the in-frame ones, dropping some. Of tens of thousands of clones listed, 82% are singletons. The sample's time point: pretreatment peripheral blood. Individual patients had between 1 and 8 samples, taken pretreatment and on-treatment. The source is a man aged 60-69 years with urothelial cancer. The chain recombines TRBV5-1 with TRBJ1-6; D call uncertain. The material sequenced was PBMCs, taken around atezolizumab (anti-PD-L1) treatment. CDR3 residues: CASSLGGSYSPLHF. In nucleotides, the CDR3 is TGCGCCAGCAGCTTGGGCGGCAGCTATTCACCCCTCCACTTT.